This TCR beta chain is from a study of shared clonotypes between healthy human individuals. Points from the study as a whole: The naive CD4 repertoires of a handful of donors were compared, and approximately 5% of clonotypes were shared.

Germline-derived CDR1 and CDR2 are MDHEN and SYDVKM. Trimming at V came to 7 bases and at J to 4 bases, leaving 8 bases not matched to a gene. The CDR3 extends over 15 amino acids. As for this clone: What it binds is not known.

Some clones are missing from TCRdb's copy, which holds only in-frame ones; the method was immunoSEQ multiplex PCR. The table includes around 2.3 million clones, around 95% detected once. This TCR came from a man in his late teens or twenties in good health. Sequencing used naive CD4+ T cells sorted from blood. The subset was: CD45RA+ positively selected. The chain uses TRBV28 and TRBJ2-1; TRBD1 aligns across 9 bases. The CDR3 loop reads CASTLGTGIYNEQFF. The DNA of the CDR3 is TGTGCCAGCACTCTTGGGACAGGGATTTACAATGAGCAGTTCTTC. The full variable domain, with the rest looked up from reference TRBV28 and TRBJ2-1, is DVKVTQSSRYLVKRTGEKVFLECVQDMDHENMFWYRQDPGLGLRLIYFSYDVKMKEKGDIPEGYSVSREKKERFSLILESASTNQTSMYLCASTLGTGIYNEQFFGPGTRLTVL.